The 18 T cell receptor beta chains in this list originate from one sample, sequenced in a study of T-cell memory formation after mild COVID-19 (dated by TCRdb to 2020 to 2022). The library relied on 5' RACE. The sequencer was an Illumina NovaSeq 6000. TCRdb redid the processing of the public reads, applying fastp at Q25 and MiXCR, and retained in-frame beta chains. Every entry covers one CDR3 protein and lists the most common genes and DNA from its rows. The sample records roughly 130,000 distinct CDR3 sequences, about 6% of which are singletons. The top ten clones comprise approximately 2.3% of the sample. The sequenced sample consisted of PBMCs or a T cell subset sorted from them (not recorded which). All receptors derive from an adult woman who had mild COVID-19 (a few samples of this study predate the infection). The sample titles of this study are shuffled in the database, so cell type and time point are left out; the donor was told from shared clones.

This clonotype was seen a few times. The chain couples TRBV2 to TRBJ2-7; weak D call: TRBD1 (6 bases). From germline, CDR1 is SNHLY and CDR2 FYNNEI. The CDR3 has 14 residues. V shed 5 bases and J shed 1 base, with 12 bases lying between them. The CDR3 DNA is TGTGCCAGCAGTATTCGGGGACATTCCTACGAGCAGTACTTC. Residues: CASSIRGHSYEQYF.

This clonotype was counted only a few times. This sequence joins TRBV5-1 and TRBJ2-3; TRBD2 might be the D (7 bases). Germline V gene sequence: CDR1 SGHRS, CDR2 YFSETQ. The CDR3 consists of 18 residues. V dropped 4 bases and J dropped 1 base, with 22 bases sitting between them. The DNA for the CDR3 is TGCGCCAGCAGCCAGTTCGCAAGGGGGGGCCCTCGCACAGATACGCAGTATTTT. Its translation: CASSQFARGGPRTDTQYF. Full variable domain (remainder filled in from reference TRBV5-1 and TRBJ2-3): KAGVTQTPRYLIKTRGQQVTLSCSPISGHRSVSWYQQTPGQGLQFLFEYFSETQRNKGNFPGRFSGRQFSNSRSEMNVSTLELGDSALYLCASSQFARGGPRTDTQYFGPGTRLTVL.

This clonotype was observed a few times. The chain joins TRBV14 to TRBJ1-4, with TRBD1 as a possible D gene (5 bases). This CDR3 has 16 amino acids. Trimming cost V 1 base and J 5 bases, with 14 bases left between them. Germline CDR1 and CDR2: SGHDN and FVKESK. The CDR3 sequence: CASSQVPLGQNEKLFF. The CDR3 nucleotides are TGTGCCAGCAGCCAAGTCCCTTTGGGGCAAAATGAAAAACTGTTTTTT.

This clonotype was picked up many times. The genes are TRBV4-2 and TRBJ2-7; D perhaps matches TRBD1 (7 bases). Germline CDR1 LGHNA, CDR2 YNFKEQ. The V end lost 4 bases, the J end lost 0 bases, and 13 bases lay between the germline ends. The CDR3 contains 15 residues. CDR3: CASSPGGLSSYEQYF. The CDR3 bases are TGTGCCAGCAGCCCAGGGGGACTGAGCTCCTACGAGCAGTACTTC.

This clonotype was found many times. The chain recombines TRBV27 with TRBJ1-5; tentatively, D is TRBD1 (5 bases). Germline-derived CDR1 and CDR2 are MNHEY and SMNVEV (reference sequence). V lost 5 bases to trimming and J lost 2 bases, with 13 bases between them. The CDR3 is 15 amino acids. CDR3 in amino acids: CASSPGSGGNQPQHF. The CDR3 DNA sequence: TGTGCCAGCAGTCCGGGGTCGGGGGGCAATCAGCCCCAGCATTTT.

This clonotype was counted many times. The J gene is TRBJ1-5, the V gene TRBV4-3, with D unclear. V lost 0 bases to trimming and J lost 1 base, with 7 bases between them. This CDR3 spans 15 amino acids. The V gene's germline CDR1 is LGHNA and CDR2 YSLEER. The CDR3 reads CASSQDGLSNQPQHF. The CDR3 nucleotides read TGCGCCAGCAGCCAAGACGGCCTAAGCAATCAGCCCCAGCATTTT.

The chain employs TRBV29-1 and TRBJ2-3, with 12 bases matching TRBD2. The CDR3 runs to 16 residues. Germline trimming cut 1 base from V and 0 bases from J; bases unmatched to any gene: 2. Germline V gives CDR1 SQVTM, CDR2 ANQGSEA. The CDR3 is CSVEGTSGASTDTQYF. Written as DNA, the CDR3 is TGCAGCGTTGAAGGGACTAGCGGGGCTAGCACAGATACGCAGTATTTT.

This clonotype has only a few counts. The CDR3 nucleotides are TGTGCCAGCAGTTATGATCGAGAGACCCAGTACTTC. This codes for CASSYDRETQYF. The genes are TRBV7-2 and TRBJ2-5, with D hard to call. CDR1 is SGHTA and CDR2 is FQGNSA in the germline V gene. V shed 6 bases and J shed 4 bases, with 9 bases lying between them. The CDR3 is made up of 12 amino acids.

The chain couples TRBV20-1 to TRBJ2-3; TRBD1 matches at 8 bases. V was clipped by 3 bases and J by 4 bases; unmatched bases: 6. Germline values: CDR1 DFQATT, CDR2 SNEGSKA (reference sequence). CDR3 length: 14 amino acids. CDR3 sequence (DNA): TGCAGTGCTAGGAGGACAGGGAGTTCAGATACGCAGTATTTT. Translating gives CSARRTGSSDTQYF.

This clonotype has a handful of counts. The chain combines TRBV7-2 with TRBJ2-2; D not certain. The CDR3 totals 13 residues. Germline lookup yields CDR1 SGHTA and CDR2 FQGNSA. V lost 1 base, J lost 8 bases, and 8 bases lay in between. DNA of the CDR3: TGTGCCAGCAGCTTAGTTCCGTTTGGGGAGCTGTTTTTT. It is translated as CASSLVPFGELFF.

This clonotype was detected a few times. V is TRBV20-1 and J is TRBJ2-1; 7 bases fit TRBD1. Germline-derived CDR1 and CDR2 are DFQATT and SNEGSKA (reference sequence). The V segment lost 7 bases and the J segment 6 bases; nucleotides outside the gene matches: 12. The CDR3 runs to 14 residues. The CDR3, as DNA: TGCAGTGTCCCTGCCGTAACAGGGGCCAATGAGCAGTTCTTC. Protein product: CSVPAVTGANEQFF.

This rearrangement joins TRBV25-1 to TRBJ1-6; D is ambiguous. The V gene's germline CDR1 is MGHDK and CDR2 SYGVNS. V was cut by 6 bases and J by 6 bases, with 9 bases left in between. CDR3 length: 13 amino acids. The CDR3 nucleotides are TGTGCCAGCAGAGAGACCTTTAATTCACCCCTCCACTTT. It specifies CASRETFNSPLHF. Variable domain in full (rest from reference TRBV25-1 and TRBJ1-6): EADIYQTPRYLVIGTGKKITLECSQTMGHDKMYWYQQDPGMELHLIHYSYGVNSTEKGDLSSESTVSRIRTEHFPLTLESARPSHTSQYLCASRETFNSPLHFGNGTRLTVT.

The CDR3 reads CASSLENAHEQYF. The DNA of the CDR3 is TGTGCCAGCAGTTTAGAAAACGCCCACGAGCAGTACTTC. This chain links TRBV27 with TRBJ2-7; D remains ambiguous. With 2 bases removed from V and 5 bases from J, the gap between germline ends came to 10 bases. Germline CDR1 and CDR2: MNHEY and SMNVEV (reference sequence). The length of the CDR3 is 13 residues.

At least ten counts were recorded for this clonotype. The chain uses TRBV29-1 and TRBJ2-5; maybe TRBD1 (6 bases). The V end lost 2 bases, the J end lost 5 bases, and 18 bases lay between the germline ends. Germline loops: CDR1 SQVTM, CDR2 ANQGSEA. The CDR3 has 15 amino acids. CDR3 DNA sequence: TGCAGCGTTGAAATTATAGGAGTAAGGGGGGAGACCCAGTACTTC. Translated, it gives CSVEIIGVRGETQYF.

This clonotype occurred many times. One junction end disagrees with the germline gene, perhaps due to a read error. This chain joins TRBV20-1 and TRBJ2-1; D ambiguous. CDR3 size: 13 residues. Per germline, CDR1 DFQATT and CDR2 SNEGSKA (reference sequence). CDR3 bases: TGCAGTGCGAGAGCCCCTCCGCACAATGAGCAGTTCTTC. The encoded protein is CSARAPPHNEQFF.

The rearrangement links TRBV5-1 to TRBJ1-1; the match to TRBD1 covers 8 bases. With 2 bases clipped from V and 2 bases from J, the junction kept 5 bases outside the gene matches. The CDR3 totals 15 residues. The germline V gene encodes CDR1 SGHRS and CDR2 YFSETQ. The CDR3 bases are TGCGCCAGCAGCTTAAACAGGGGGTTAAACACTGAAGCTTTCTTT. Translating gives CASSLNRGLNTEAFF.

About this clonotype itself: With a much larger clone just one base away, this may be a read error. The genes are TRBV6-6 and TRBJ2-5; 9 bases are a match to TRBD2. CDR1 is MNHNY, CDR2 SVGAGI, per germline (reference sequence). The trim removed 7 bases at V and 5 bases at J, leaving 8 bases unmatched. This CDR3 comprises 14 residues. In DNA form, the CDR3 reads TGTGCCAGCACTCAGACTAGCGGACACGAGACCCAGTACTTC. Amino acid sequence: CASTQTSGHETQYF.

The rearrangement links TRBV6-6 to TRBJ1-2; D unresolved. The ends were cut back, 0 bases at V and 1 base at J, with 9 bases in the middle. The V gene's germline CDR1 is MNHNY and CDR2 SVGAGI (reference sequence). The length of the CDR3 is 15 residues. Here the CDR3 reads CASSYSSGVNYGYTF. For the CDR3, the DNA is TGTGCCAGCAGTTACTCATCAGGCGTTAACTATGGCTACACCTTC.